This T cell receptor beta chain was found in a study of CD8+ T cells in alopecia areata. Study-wide context: Treated individuals took tofacitinib by mouth, 5 to 10 mg twice daily. Findings of the study overall: Higher clonality than in normal scalp was seen in lesional scalp, especially alopecia totalis/universalis.

V shed 3 bases and J 1 base; nucleotides not matched to a gene: 6. The CDR3 is 15 residues long. Germline-derived CDR1 and CDR2 are SGHNT and YYREEE (reference sequence). As the sequencing template, cDNA was produced by extracting RNA and reverse transcribing it. Clones were sequenced by immunoSEQ multiplex PCR, and TCRdb holds only the in-frame ones, with some missing. The table lists around 50,000 clones, around 96% of them singletons. For this clone: Its specificity is unknown.

Peripheral blood and lesional scalp punch biopsies were taken from alopecia areata patients. The chain has TRBV5-4 and TRBJ2-5, with TRBD2 matching 7 bases. The receptor comes from a human donor with alopecia areata. The input for sequencing was CD8+ T cells sorted from blood, taken at week 0. The CDR3 loop reads CASSSGLDSQETQYF. The CDR3 nucleotides are TGTGCCAGCAGCTCCGGACTAGACAGCCAAGAGACCCAGTACTTC.